This TCR beta chain was observed in a study of radiotherapy plus CTLA-4 blockade in lung cancer. At the level of the study: Of all patients, more than 15% responded objectively and approximately 29% showed disease control.

Patients in the study, people with chemo-refractory metastatic non-small-cell lung cancer, received focal radiation plus ipilimumab CTLA-4 blockade. Profiling relied on immunoSEQ multiplex PCR, and the TCRdb table lists in-frame clones only, not all of them. The sample shows fewer than 35,000 clones, around 75% of them seen only once. V was trimmed by 2 bases and J by 0 bases, leaving 23 bases between them. Germline lookup yields CDR1 GTSNPN and CDR2 SVGIG (reference sequence). The CDR3 is 19 amino acids. The input for sequencing was peripheral blood, taken from a patient treated with radiotherapy plus ipilimumab. This TCR was sampled from a human donor with non-small cell lung cancer that progressed on radiotherapy plus ipilimumab. The rearrangement joins TRBV30 to TRBJ1-3; D might be TRBD1 (6 bases). The CDR3 here is CAWSQYRDPKPFSGNTIYF. The CDR3 DNA sequence: TGTGCCTGGAGTCAATACAGGGACCCCAAACCCTTCTCTGGAAACACCATATATTTT.